This T cell receptor (beta chain) was sequenced in a study of PD-L1 blockade in urothelial cancer. Overall study: Blood underwent analysis 3 weeks (second dose) and 6 weeks after treatment began. Per blood sample, T cells had a median of roughly 140,000.

This clone was detected a few times. The germline V gene encodes CDR1 LNHDA and CDR2 SQIVND (reference sequence). V lost 3 bases to trimming and J lost 7 bases, with 16 bases between them. This CDR3 contains 16 residues. The repertoire was sequenced with immunoSEQ multiplex PCR; TCRdb's copy has only in-frame clones and lacks some. The sample lists around 19,000 clones, roughly four fifths occurring once. As to time point: peripheral blood 6 weeks after treatment start. The patients' disease, urothelial carcinoma, was locally advanced or metastatic. The specimen was PBMCs, collected around atezolizumab (anti-PD-L1) treatment. The chain joins TRBV19 to TRBJ1-6; D not certain. The sequence came from a man aged 50-60 years with urothelial cancer. CDR3 residues: CASSMETQSKNSPLHF. In DNA form, the CDR3 reads TGTGCCAGTAGTATGGAGACGCAGAGTAAGAATTCACCCCTCCACTTT. The variable domain in full, completed from reference TRBV19 and TRBJ1-6, reads DGGITQSPKYLFRKEGQNVTLSCEQNLNHDAMYWYRQDPGQGLRLIYYSQIVNDFQKGDIAEGYSVSREKKESFPLTVTSAQKNPTAFYLCASSMETQSKNSPLHFGNGTRLTVT.